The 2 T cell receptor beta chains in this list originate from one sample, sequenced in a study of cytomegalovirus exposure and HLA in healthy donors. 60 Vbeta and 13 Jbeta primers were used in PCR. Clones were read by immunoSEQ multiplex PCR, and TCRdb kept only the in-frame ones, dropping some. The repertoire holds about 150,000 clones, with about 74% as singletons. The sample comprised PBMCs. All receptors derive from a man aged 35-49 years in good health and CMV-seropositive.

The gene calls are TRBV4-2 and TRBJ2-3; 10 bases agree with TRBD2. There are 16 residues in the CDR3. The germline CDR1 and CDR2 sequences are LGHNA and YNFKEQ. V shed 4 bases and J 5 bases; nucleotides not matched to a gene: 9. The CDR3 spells CASSPGGTSGIDTQYF. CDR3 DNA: TGTGCCAGCAGCCCCGGGGGTACTAGCGGGATAGATACGCAGTATTTT.

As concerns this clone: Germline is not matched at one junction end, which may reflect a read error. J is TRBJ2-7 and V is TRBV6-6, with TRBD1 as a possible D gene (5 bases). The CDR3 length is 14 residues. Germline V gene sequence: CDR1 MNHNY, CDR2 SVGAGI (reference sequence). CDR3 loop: CASSLDKASYGQYF. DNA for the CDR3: TGTGCCAGCAGCCTGGACAAGGCCTCCTACGGGCAGTACTTC.